This is a list of T cell receptor beta chains from one sample in a study of post-analysis software for immune sequencing data. MiXCR, applied by TCRdb to the PCR reads, yields one record per CDR3 protein. Seen here are a few hundred thousand distinct CDR3 sequences, roughly 38% observed once, and the top ten hold around 15%. Sequencing was done on a sample of blood. These receptors all stem from a girl aged 5-17 years with multiple sclerosis. CDR3s include the opening cysteine and the closing phenylalanine or tryptophan. A D gene is named only where the DNA matches it firmly. A clone size is listed for some rows: how often the clone was seen (once, few, many), or a class if it is expanded.

j_call | v_call | clone_size | d_call | cdr3_nt | cdr3_aa
TRBJ2-7 | TRBV18 | - | - | TGTGCCAGCTCACAGGGCTACTACGAGCAGTACTTC | CASSQGYYEQYF
TRBJ1-2 | TRBV12-3/TRBV12-4 | - | - | TGTGCCAGCAGTTTAGCGCAACGACAGCCTAGCGGTGGCTACACCTTC | CASSLAQRQPSGGYTF
TRBJ2-2 | TRBV5-1 | - | TRBD2 | TGCGCCAGCAGCTTGGGAGTAGGACTAGCGGTCCCCGGAGAGCTGTTTTTT | CASSLGVGLAVPGELFF
TRBJ1-6 | TRBV6-5 | few | - | TGTGCCAGCCGTGCACCGGGCTCACCCCTCCACTTT | CASRAPGSPLHF
TRBJ1-2 | TRBV9 | few | TRBD1 | TGTGCCAGCAGCCGGGGACAGGGGACTAATGGCTACACCTTC | CASSRGQGTNGYTF
TRBJ2-3 | TRBV2 | many | TRBD1 | TGTGCCAGCAGCCAACAGGGGTTATGGACAGATACGCAGTATTTT | CASSQQGLWTDTQYF
TRBJ2-5 | TRBV27 | - | TRBD2 | TGTGCCAGCAGTCTCACTAGCGGGGGGGCGTGGGAGACCCAGTACTTC | CASSLTSGGAWETQYF
TRBJ2-3 | TRBV10-3 | - | TRBD2 | TGTGCCATCAGTGAGACTAGCGGGCAAACGCAGTATTTT | CAISETSGQTQYF
TRBJ2-3 | TRBV7-9 | few | - | TGTGCCAGCAGCTTAGTAGGGCGGACGAGGCAGATAGCTACAGATACGCAGTATTTT | CASSLVGRTRQIATDTQYF
TRBJ2-3 | TRBV5-1 | - | - | TGCGCCAGCAGCTTGGAGAGGGGAGGATGGAATACGCAGTATTTT | CASSLERGGWNTQYF
TRBJ1-2 | TRBV27 | - | - | TGTGCCAGCAGTCGTGACATTCTGCGGGGCTACACCTTC | CASSRDILRGYTF
TRBJ2-1 | TRBV7-4 | few | - | TGTGCCAGCAGCTCATGTGACTCGTGCGGTGAGCAGTTCTTC | CASSSCDSCGEQFF
TRBJ2-1 | TRBV20-1 | - | TRBD2 | TGCAGTGCTAGAGATCTGGGGGGAACTAGCGGGGGGCACTACGATGAGCAGTTCTTC | CSARDLGGTSGGHYDEQFF
TRBJ2-7 | TRBV28 | few | TRBD2 | TGTGCCAGCAGTCCCCCTCGACTAGCGGGGGGCCCTTACGAGCAGTACTTC | CASSPPRLAGGPYEQYF
TRBJ1-5 | TRBV6-2/TRBV6-3 | few | TRBD1 | TGTGCCAGCAGGCTCGGACAGGGTGGCAATCAGCCCCAGCATTTT | CASRLGQGGNQPQHF
TRBJ2-3 | TRBV7-6 | - | TRBD2 | TGTGCCAGCATTTCCTCGCCTAGCGGGGGCACAGATACGCAGTATTTT | CASISSPSGGTDTQYF
TRBJ1-2 | TRBV12-3/TRBV12-4 | many | TRBD1 | TGTGCCAGCAGCCGGGGACAGCCGAACTATGGCTACACCTTC | CASSRGQPNYGYTF
TRBJ2-7 | TRBV6-2/TRBV6-3 | - | TRBD2 | TGTGCCAGCAGGCCTAGCGGGGCCTCCTACGAGCAGTACTTC | CASRPSGASYEQYF
TRBJ2-1 | TRBV9 | - | - | TGTGCCAGCAGCGTAGGCGCGACTTGGGGCTCCTACAATGAGCAGTTCTTC | CASSVGATWGSYNEQFF
TRBJ1-1 | TRBV12-3/TRBV12-4 | many | - | TGTGCCAGCAGTTTAAGAGAGGGAGTCACTGAAGCTTTCTTT | CASSLREGVTEAFF
TRBJ2-5 | TRBV7-7 | - | TRBD1 | TGTGCTAGCAGCGCAGACAGGGGGCAAGAGACCCAGTACTTC | CASSADRGQETQYF
TRBJ1-2 | TRBV25-1 | - | TRBD1 | TGTGCCAGCAGAGCAGGGGGCAACGGCTACACCTTC | CASRAGGNGYTF
TRBJ1-1 | TRBV29-1 | - | - | TGCAGCGGGCTGTTTCAGGCGGGCACTGAAGCTTTCTTT | CSGLFQAGTEAFF
TRBJ2-3 | TRBV29-1 | few | - | TGCAGCGTTGTGCCAATATCCGAAAGCACAGATACGCAGTATTTT | CSVVPISESTDTQYF
TRBJ2-1 | TRBV6-6 | - | - | TGTGCCAGCAGTTACCGGACTAACCTCCCTGAGCAGTTCTTC | CASSYRTNLPEQFF
TRBJ2-5 | TRBV7-2 | - | - | TGTGCCAGCAGCTTAGGGGCAGGGCCAGAGACCCAGTACTTC | CASSLGAGPETQYF